This TCR beta chain was documented in a study of CD8 T cells in Susac syndrome. Reverse transcription of 0.5 to 1 ug RNA was performed with random hexamers. Using its own MiXCR run on the immunoSEQ multiplex PCR reads, TCRdb lists one record per CDR3 protein. This table has 140,000 or so distinct CDR3 sequences, approximately 95% appearing once. This CDR3 spans 14 amino acids. The germline gives CDR1 MGHDK, CDR2 SYGVNS. The ends were cut back, 0 bases at V and 2 bases at J, with 7 bases in the middle. The sequencing input was CD4+ T cells from PBMCs. The source is a human donor in good health. V gene TRBV25-1 combines with J gene TRBJ1-2, with unresolved D. The CDR3 region has the DNA TGTGCCAGCAGTGAATATGGCGGAAACTATGGCTACACCTTC. Translating gives CASSEYGGNYGYTF.